This record concerns one T cell receptor beta chain sequence. The sample comes from a study of ipilimumab plus nivolumab after autologous stem cell transplantation. Some clones are missing from TCRdb's copy, which holds only in-frame ones; the method was immunoSEQ multiplex PCR. The data show 37,000 or so clones, with 80% to 95% seen just once and 0.75% to 1% held by the top ten. The TCR comes from a male donor with multiple myeloma. This specimen consisted of PBMCs, obtained in a trial of ipilimumab plus nivolumab as post-transplant consolidation.

CDR3 region: CASSSPGTSGGSYEQYF. The CDR3 nucleotides read TGTGCCAGCAGTAGTCCCGGGACTAGCGGCGGATCCTACGAGCAGTACTTC. The chain links TRBV28 to TRBJ2-7; 11 nucleotides agree with TRBD2. V shed 5 bases and J 1 base; nucleotides not matched to a gene: 10. Germline CDR1 and CDR2: MDHEN and SYDVKM. There are 17 residues in the CDR3.